The present TCR beta chain was sequenced within a study of T cells in Graves' hyperthyroidism and ophthalmopathy. Amplification of TCR beta CDR3 regions was performed using RNA transcripts as template. When the TCR CDR3 underwent first-round RT-PCR, the HTBI primer set was used. Each CDR3 protein is one row after TCRdb ran MiXCR on the multiplex PCR reads. The profile covers under 450,000 distinct CDR3 sequences, with more than 15% appearing a single time and roughly 7.4% taken by the ten largest. Germline V gene lookup returns CDR1 SGHKS and CDR2 YYEKEE (reference sequence). This CDR3 has 14 residues. Trimming removed 2 bases from V and 2 bases from J, with 11 bases in between. This clonotype was observed many times.

The clonotype was recovered from a woman aged 18-29 years with Graves' hyperthyroidism. The genes are TRBV5-5 and TRBJ2-7; D is unresolved. The sample comprised blood. CDR3 sequence reads: CASSLQPKAYEQYF. In DNA, the CDR3 is TGTGCCAGCAGCTTACAGCCCAAGGCCTACGAGCAGTACTTC.